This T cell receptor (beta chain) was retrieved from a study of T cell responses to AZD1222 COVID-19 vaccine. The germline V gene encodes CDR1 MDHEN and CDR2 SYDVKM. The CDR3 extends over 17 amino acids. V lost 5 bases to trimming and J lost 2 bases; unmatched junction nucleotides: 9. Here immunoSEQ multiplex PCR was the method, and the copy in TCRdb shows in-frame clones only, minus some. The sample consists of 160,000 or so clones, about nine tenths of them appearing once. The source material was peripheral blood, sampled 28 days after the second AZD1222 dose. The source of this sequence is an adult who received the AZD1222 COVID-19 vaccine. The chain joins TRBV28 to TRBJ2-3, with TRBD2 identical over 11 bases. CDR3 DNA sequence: TGTGCCAGCAGTACCCCCCTGGGACTAGCGGACACAGATACGCAGTATTTT. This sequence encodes CASSTPLGLADTDTQYF.